Below, 21 T cell receptor beta chains from the same sample are listed, as sequenced in a study of blood T cell repertoires in COVID-19. Method: immunoSEQ multiplex PCR; TCRdb's copy keeps in-frame clones and lacks some. The profile covers around 370,000 clones, with about 88% appearing a single time and 0.9% to 1.5% taken by the ten largest. The specimen sequenced was PBMCs or T cells enriched from blood (not recorded which). The receptor source for this set is a woman aged 18-29 years who had recovered from COVID-19.

The CDR3 coding sequence is TGTGCCAGCAGCCCCTCCGGGACTAGACCCGATGAGCAGTTCTTC. It is translated as CASSPSGTRPDEQFF. The rearrangement links TRBV4-2 to TRBJ2-1; 8 bases match TRBD2. The CDR3 contains 15 residues. CDR1 is LGHNA and CDR2 is YNFKEQ in the germline V gene. V gave up 4 bases and J gave up 8 bases; unmatched junction bases: 10.

The chain uses TRBV4-3 and TRBJ1-1; 8 bases align to TRBD1. The J segment lost 3 bases and the V segment lost 1 base, leaving 7 bases of the junction unmatched. The V gene's germline CDR1 is LGHNA and CDR2 YSLEER. CDR3 length: 16 residues. The chain's CDR3 is CASSQGRTGRYTEAFF. Here the CDR3 DNA reads TGCGCCAGCAGCCAAGGTCGGACAGGGAGATACACTGAAGCTTTCTTT.

The chain links TRBV7-3 to TRBJ2-3; 12 bases agree with TRBD2. This CDR3 spans 16 amino acids. The trim removed 4 bases at V and 1 base at J, leaving 3 bases unmatched. CDR1 is SGHTA and CDR2 is FQGTGA in the germline V gene. CDR3 protein: CASSSGLAGRTDTQYF. The CDR3 coding sequence is TGTGCCAGCAGCTCCGGACTAGCGGGGCGCACAGATACGCAGTATTTT.

The V gene is TRBV4-3, the J gene TRBJ2-7; 8 bases map to TRBD2. From germline, CDR1 is LGHNA and CDR2 YSLEER. The CDR3 spans 15 residues. Germline trimming cut 0 bases from V and 2 bases from J; bases unmatched to any gene: 3. CDR3 DNA: TGCGCCAGCAGCCAAGATCGGGGGGGCGCCTACGAGCAGTACTTC. Its protein is CASSQDRGGAYEQYF.

The genes are TRBV24-1 and TRBJ1-1; 8 bases are a match to TRBD1. V lost 3 bases and J lost 7; bases outside the gene matches: 6. Germline V CDR1 and CDR2: KGHDR, SFDVKD. The CDR3 is 14 residues long. CDR3 bases: TGTGCCACCAGTGATAAGGACAGGGTAGTTGAAGCTTTCTTT. It translates to CATSDKDRVVEAFF.

The chain is built from TRBV5-6 and TRBJ1-5; 7 positions agree with TRBD1. V was clipped by 0 bases and J by 0 bases; unmatched bases: 9. The CDR3 length is 18 residues. From germline, CDR1 is SGHDT and CDR2 YYEEEE. Here the CDR3 DNA reads TGTGCCAGCAGCTTGGGTCCCCGGGACAGTCATAGCAATCAGCCCCAGCATTTT. As protein: CASSLGPRDSHSNQPQHF.

J is TRBJ2-3 and V is TRBV5-4; tentative D call: TRBD1 (5 bases). There are 17 residues in the CDR3. Trimming left V 4 bases short and J 6 bases short, with 24 bases between. CDR1 SGHNT and CDR2 YYREEE come from the germline V gene (reference sequence). The CDR3 sequence: CASSPASRGLPVDTQYF. CDR3 in DNA: TGTGCCAGCAGCCCGGCTAGTAGGGGCCTCCCCGTGGATACGCAGTATTTT. The full variable domain, completed using reference TRBV5-4 and TRBJ2-3, is ETGVTQSPTHLIKTRGQQVTLRCSSQSGHNTVSWYQQALGQGPQFIFQYYREEENGRGNFPPRFSGLQFPNYSSELNVNALELDDSALYLCASSPASRGLPVDTQYFGPGTRLTVL.

CDR3 coding DNA: TGTGCCAGCACCGAAGGGGGATTCGATGAGCAGTTCTTC. Translation gives CASTEGGFDEQFF. The chain recombines TRBV12-3 or TRBV12-4 with TRBJ2-1; maybe TRBD1 (6 bases). Trimming removed 7 bases from V and 8 bases from J, with 15 bases in between. This CDR3 has 13 residues.

The chain carries TRBV2 and TRBJ2-2, with 9 bases lining up with TRBD2. J was trimmed by 6 bases and V by 4 bases; bases with no gene match: 9. Germline V lookup: CDR1 SNHLY, CDR2 FYNNEI. The CDR3 loop spans 16 amino acids. This chain's CDR3 is CASSVSGGGAAGELFF. The CDR3 DNA sequence: TGTGCCAGCAGTGTTTCCGGCGGGGGGGCCGCCGGGGAGCTGTTTTTT.

The V and J genes are TRBV7-8 and TRBJ1-1; TRBD1 matches 7 bases. This CDR3 is built from 14 residues. The germline gives CDR1 SGHVS, CDR2 FQNEAQ. V gave up 1 base and J gave up 7 bases; unmatched junction bases: 6. CDR3 residues: CASSLVGGGIEAFF. DNA for the CDR3: TGTGCCAGCAGCTTAGTAGGAGGGGGCATTGAAGCTTTCTTT.

The genes are TRBV3-1 (or the pseudogene TRBV3-2) and TRBJ1-2, with a weak D call TRBD1 (6 bases). The CDR3 covers 13 residues. Per the germline V gene, CDR1 is LGHDT and CDR2 is YNNKEL (reference sequence). V was trimmed by 3 bases and J by 3 bases, leaving 8 bases between them. The CDR3 protein is CASSQGADYGYTF. The CDR3 DNA is TGTGCCAGCAGCCAGGGGGCGGACTATGGCTACACCTTC.

The chain couples TRBV4-1 to TRBJ1-1; TRBD1 agrees at 9 bases. The J segment lost 2 bases and the V segment lost 1 base, leaving 2 bases of the junction unmatched. This CDR3 contains 15 residues. Germline loops: CDR1 MGHRA, CDR2 YSYEKL. The CDR3 spells CASSQGDRDNTEAFF. As DNA, the CDR3 is TGCGCCAGCAGCCAAGGGGACAGGGATAACACTGAAGCTTTCTTT.

This chain links TRBV10-3 with TRBJ2-7; D is perhaps TRBD1 (6 bases). CDR3 length: 15 residues. The germline V gene encodes CDR1 ENHRY and CDR2 SYGVKD. V dropped 3 bases and J dropped 0 bases, with 12 bases sitting between them. CDR3 amino acids: CAISDPGQSSYEQYF. CDR3 bases: TGTGCCATCAGTGACCCGGGACAAAGCTCCTACGAGCAGTACTTC.

V is TRBV9 and J is TRBJ1-3, with D possibly being TRBD1 (5 bases). Trimming left V 0 bases short and J 4 bases short, with 11 bases between. Germline CDR1 reads SGDLS; CDR2 reads YYNGEE. The CDR3 has 15 amino acids. The chain's CDR3 is CASSVAAGRGNTIYF. In nucleotides, the CDR3 is TGTGCCAGCAGCGTAGCGGCAGGGCGAGGAAACACCATATATTTT.

The V gene is TRBV3-1 (or the pseudogene TRBV3-2), the J gene TRBJ1-3, with D uncertain. V was cut by 5 bases and J by 0 bases, with 11 bases left in between. CDR3 length equals 15 residues. Germline V CDR1 and CDR2: LGHDT, YNNKEL (reference sequence). As DNA, the CDR3 is TGTGCCAGCAGCTTCTCGGGTTCCTCTGGAAACACCATATATTTT. As protein: CASSFSGSSGNTIYF.

The chain employs TRBV3-1 (or the pseudogene TRBV3-2) and TRBJ2-5; TRBD2 aligns across 7 bases. The CDR3 covers 15 residues. Germline CDR1 and CDR2: LGHDT and YNNKEL (reference sequence). Trimming cost V 2 bases and J 4 bases; bases outside gene matches: 7. CDR3 nucleotide sequence: TGTGCCAGCAGCCAACCGGGGACTAACGTAGAGACCCAGTACTTC. This translates into CASSQPGTNVETQYF.

The CDR3 nucleotides read TGTGCCAGCATCACAGGAGAAGCTTTCTTT. Protein product: CASITGEAFF. The V and J genes are TRBV6-5 and TRBJ1-1; tentative D call: TRBD1 (5 bases). The V end was cut by 7 bases, the J end by 8 bases, with 8 bases between. Germline V gene lookup returns CDR1 MNHEY and CDR2 SVGAGI. The CDR3 is 10 residues long.

This clone was observed a handful of times. The V gene is TRBV5-1, the J gene TRBJ1-2; D is unresolved. The CDR3 contains 17 residues. Trimming took off 4 bases at V and 0 bases at J, with 19 bases between the two ends. CDR1 and CDR2 (germline): SGHRS, YFSETQ. The CDR3 coding sequence is TGCGCCAGCAGCCCGGAGGTAGCTTCAAGAGCTAACTATGGCTACACCTTC. This gives the protein CASSPEVASRANYGYTF.

This clone is a singleton in its sample. The V gene is TRBV5-4, the J gene TRBJ2-3; 14 nucleotides match TRBD2. CDR1 and CDR2 from the germline V gene are SGHNT and YYREEE (reference sequence). The CDR3 is made up of 18 amino acids. J lost 2 bases, V lost 2 bases, and 7 bases had no gene match. The CDR3 DNA is TGTGCCAGCAGCTTCAGACTAGCGGGGGGGCCTGACACAGATACGCAGTATTTT. Encoded protein: CASSFRLAGGPDTDTQYF.

Concerning this clone itself: This sample also contains other DNA sequences that code for the same CDR3. The rearrangement links TRBV28 to TRBJ2-7, with TRBD1 matching 7 bases. This CDR3 is built from 13 residues. CDR1 and CDR2 (germline): MDHEN, SYDVKM. V was pared by 6 bases and J by 3 bases, with 5 bases of the junction left unmatched. CDR3 nucleotide sequence: TGTGCCAGCAGCCTGGGACAGCTCTACGAGCAGTACTTC. Protein product: CASSLGQLYEQYF.

The chain is built from TRBV11-3 and TRBJ2-1; 8 bases match TRBD1. V was pared by 5 bases and J by 8 bases, with 2 bases of the junction left unmatched. The CDR3 length is 12 residues. Looked up from germline, CDR1 is SGHNT and CDR2 is YENEEA. For the CDR3, the DNA is TGTGCCAGCAGCGGACAGGGCGATGAGCAGTTCTTC. Residues: CASSGQGDEQFF.